This T cell receptor (beta chain) was obtained from a study of T cell repertoires and HLA-DP antigens. Trimming cost V 1 base and J 7 bases, with 10 bases left between them. CDR1 and CDR2 (germline): SGHDN, FVKESK. This CDR3 spans 14 amino acids. A note on this clone: Its matching antigen is unknown.

Whole-study findings and limits: Antigen presentation used HeLa cells, with total CD4+ cells responding.

Produced via immunoSEQ multiplex PCR; TCRdb's table is partial and in-frame only. The repertoire holds about 73,000 clones, 80% seen once, with roughly 1.5% in the top ten. This chain links TRBV14 with TRBJ1-4; no reliable D call. The sequenced material came from CD4+ T cells from PBMCs. The source is a man aged 55 to 70 in good health and CMV-seronegative. The chain's CDR3 is CASSQGGFSEKLFF. The CDR3 DNA reads as TGTGCCAGCAGCCAAGGAGGGTTCAGTGAAAAACTGTTTTTT. Complete variable domain (other parts from reference TRBV14 and TRBJ1-4): EAGVTQFPSHSVIEKGQTVTLRCDPISGHDNLYWYRRVMGKEIKFLLHFVKESKQDESGMPNNRFLAERTGGTYSTLKVQPAELEDSGVYFCASSQGGFSEKLFFGSGTQLSVL.